This record concerns one T cell receptor (beta chain) sequence. Its specificity is unknown. The sample comes from a study of siplizumab effects on memory and regulatory T cells. Overall study findings and caveats: Mappable alloreactive CD4+ clones came from Treg cells under 80% of the time on average with siplizumab, against approximately 25% in controls. Proliferating CD4+ or CD8+ clones, roughly 80-95% of them, lacked an assignable naive or memory phenotype.

Sequencing was performed with immunoSEQ multiplex PCR; in TCRdb, only in-frame clones are kept and a portion is missing. The sample consists of about 100,000 clones, around 90% of them appearing once. This clonotype was obtained from a human donor in good health. Some clones in this sample may be carry-over from other donors' samples. Sequencing used CD4+ T cells sorted from blood.

CDR3 sequence (DNA): TGTGCCACCAGCAGAGATACGAGCCTCGGTGAAGCTTTCTTT. Translated: CATSRDTSLGEAFF. The chain carries TRBV15 and TRBJ1-1, with no clear D. Between the trimmed V and J ends, which lost 0 bases and 7 bases, there was a span of 12 bases. The CDR3 has 14 residues. The germline V gene encodes CDR1 LNHNV and CDR2 YYDKDF (reference sequence).